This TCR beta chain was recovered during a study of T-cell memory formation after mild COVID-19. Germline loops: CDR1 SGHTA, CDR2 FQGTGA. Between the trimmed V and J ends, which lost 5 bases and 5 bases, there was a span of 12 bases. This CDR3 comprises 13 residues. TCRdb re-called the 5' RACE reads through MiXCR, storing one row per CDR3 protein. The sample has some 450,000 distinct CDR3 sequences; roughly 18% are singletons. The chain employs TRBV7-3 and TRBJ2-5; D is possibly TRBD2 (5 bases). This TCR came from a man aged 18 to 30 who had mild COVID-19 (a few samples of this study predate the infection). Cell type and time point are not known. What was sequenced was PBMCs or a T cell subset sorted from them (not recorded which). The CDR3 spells CASSPERAETQYF. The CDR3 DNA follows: TGTGCCAGCAGCCCTGAGAGGGCTGAGACCCAGTACTTC.